These 15 T cell receptor beta chains originate from one sample sequenced in a study of technical replicates of blood from a handful of donors. Repertoires were generated with immunoSEQ multiplex PCR, while TCRdb's copy carries only in-frame clones and drops some. The sample comprises just under 85,000 clones, around 90% of which are singletons, and over 0.2% rests with the top ten. The sample taken for sequencing was T cells isolated from PBMCs. The receptors stem from a human donor in good health.

This clone has just one count. The J gene is TRBJ2-3, the V gene TRBV5-4; 8 bases agree with TRBD1. The length of the CDR3 is 15 residues. Trimming at V came to 4 bases and at J to 3 bases, leaving 7 bases not matched to a gene. Germline V gene sequence: CDR1 SGHNT, CDR2 YYREEE (reference sequence). CDR3 coding DNA: TGTGCCAGCAGCCCTCGGACAGGGTGGACAGATACGCAGTATTTT. This gives the protein CASSPRTGWTDTQYF. The variable domain in full, completed from reference TRBV5-4 and TRBJ2-3, reads ETGVTQSPTHLIKTRGQQVTLRCSSQSGHNTVSWYQQALGQGPQFIFQYYREEENGRGNFPPRFSGLQFPNYSSELNVNALELDDSALYLCASSPRTGWTDTQYFGPGTRLTVL.

The chain is built from TRBV29-1 and TRBJ2-7; 7 nucleotides line up with TRBD1. With 3 bases clipped from V and 4 bases from J, the junction kept 6 bases outside the gene matches. The CDR3 consists of 13 residues. Germline V gives CDR1 SQVTM, CDR2 ANQGSEA. In nucleotides, the CDR3 is TGCAGCGTTGATCAACAGGGGAAGTACGAGCAGTACTTC. It translates to CSVDQQGKYEQYF.

The CDR3 DNA sequence: TGTGCCAGCAGTGAATTTGCGGCCGGGGAATTCCCCACAGATACGCAGTATTTT. Its protein is CASSEFAAGEFPTDTQYF. The chain carries TRBV25-1 and TRBJ2-3; D possibly corresponds to TRBD2 (5 bases). V shed 1 base and J shed 2 bases, with 19 bases lying between them. Germline values: CDR1 MGHDK, CDR2 SYGVNS. The CDR3 runs to 18 residues. Based on the CDR3 plus reference TRBV25-1 and TRBJ2-3, the full variable domain is EADIYQTPRYLVIGTGKKITLECSQTMGHDKMYWYQQDPGMELHLIHYSYGVNSTEKGDLSSESTVSRIRTEHFPLTLESARPSHTSQYLCASSEFAAGEFPTDTQYFGPGTRLTVL.

V is TRBV2 and J is TRBJ1-5, with a weak D call TRBD1 (6 bases). V dropped 5 bases and J dropped 10 bases, with 9 bases sitting between them. CDR1 and CDR2 (germline): SNHLY, FYNNEI. This CDR3 region has 11 residues. The CDR3 here is CASSTDSPQHF. For the CDR3, the DNA is TGTGCCAGCAGTACGGACAGTCCCCAGCATTTT. The full variable domain, rest sourced from reference TRBV2 and TRBJ1-5, is EPEVTQTPSHQVTQMGQEVILRCVPISNHLYFYWYRQILGQKVEFLVSFYNNEISEKSEIFDDQFSVERPDGSNFTLKIRSTKLEDSAMYFCASSTDSPQHFGDGTRLSIL.

The chain joins TRBV29-1 to TRBJ2-2; TRBD1 is a possible D gene (7 bases). The V end was cut by 5 bases, the J end by 4 bases, with 14 bases between. This CDR3 contains 14 residues. CDR1 is SQVTM and CDR2 is ANQGSEA in the germline V gene. DNA for the CDR3: TGCAGCGTTCCCGGCCAGGGGGGCACCGGGGAGCTGTTTTTT. Encoded protein: CSVPGQGGTGELFF.

The chain links TRBV6-1 to TRBJ1-1; 8 nucleotides align to TRBD1. In germline, CDR1 is MNHNS, CDR2 SASEGT. The V segment lost 1 base and the J segment 4 bases; nucleotides outside the gene matches: 5. The CDR3 loop spans 15 amino acids. CDR3 coding DNA: TGTGCCAGCAGTGAAGTGAGTCAGGGGGCCACTGAAGCTTTCTTT. The encoded protein is CASSEVSQGATEAFF.

V is TRBV6-5 and J is TRBJ1-1; the D gene is possibly TRBD1 (6 bases). V lost 8 bases and J lost 5, with 18 bases in between. The CDR3 is 14 amino acids. Germline V gives CDR1 MNHEY, CDR2 SVGAGI. The CDR3 sequence is CASALDRGETEAFF. The CDR3 region has the DNA TGTGCCAGCGCCTTGGACAGAGGGGAGACTGAAGCTTTCTTT.

The gene calls are TRBV29-1 and TRBJ1-2; D might be TRBD1 (5 bases). This CDR3 spans 12 amino acids. The germline gives CDR1 SQVTM, CDR2 ANQGSEA. V lost 1 base to trimming and J lost 11 bases, with 14 bases between them. The CDR3 DNA reads TGCAGCGTTGAAGTTCAGGGTTTGGGGTACACCTTC. Protein: CSVEVQGLGYTF.

The chain has TRBV19 and TRBJ1-3; 11 bases are shared with TRBD1. V was clipped by 8 bases and J by 4 bases; unmatched bases: 4. This CDR3 has 14 residues. Looked up from germline, CDR1 is LNHDA and CDR2 is SQIVND (reference sequence). The CDR3 loop reads CASGQGAAGNTIYF. CDR3 coding DNA: TGTGCCAGTGGACAGGGGGCTGCGGGAAACACCATATATTTT.

The chain links TRBV19 to TRBJ2-7, with 14 bases that match TRBD2. The germline V gene encodes CDR1 LNHDA and CDR2 SQIVND (reference sequence). After removal of 6 bases from V and 6 bases from J, the junction contained 4 bases not matched to a gene. The CDR3 extends over 14 amino acids. CDR3 DNA: TGTGCCAGTAGGCCGGGACTAGCGGGAGCCGAGCAGTACTTC. Its translation: CASRPGLAGAEQYF.

Details on this clone: Other DNA sequences of this sample code for an identical CDR3. The V and J genes are TRBV5-1 and TRBJ2-7; tentative D call: TRBD1 (6 bases). CDR3 length: 13 amino acids. The V gene lost 2 bases and the J gene lost 3 bases, with 9 bases spanning the gap. Germline loops: CDR1 SGHRS, CDR2 YFSETQ. The CDR3 DNA reads TGCGCCAGCAGCTTCGGACAGAGCTACGAGCAGTACTTC. Encoded protein: CASSFGQSYEQYF.

The J gene is TRBJ2-7, the V gene TRBV5-4; TRBD1 agrees at 9 bases. The V and J ends lost 5 bases and 2 bases, in that order; junction bases with no gene match: 8. Germline V lookup: CDR1 SGHNT, CDR2 YYREEE (reference sequence). The CDR3 loop spans 15 amino acids. CDR3 in DNA: TGTGCCAGCAGTGGGGGGACAGGGTCGACCTACGAGCAGTACTTC. Encoded protein: CASSGGTGSTYEQYF.

The chain links TRBV7-9 to TRBJ2-2; unclear D gene. Germline assignment: CDR1 SEHNR and CDR2 FQNEAQ (reference sequence). V dropped 6 bases and J dropped 5 bases, with 10 bases sitting between them. The CDR3 contains 13 residues. CDR3 sequence: CASSSVLTGELFF. The CDR3 DNA reads as TGTGCCAGCAGTTCCGTATTGACCGGGGAGCTGTTTTTT. The full variable domain, its missing parts supplied by reference TRBV7-9 and TRBJ2-2, is DTGVSQNPRHKITKRGQNVTFRCDPISEHNRLYWYRQTLGQGPEFLTYFQNEAQLEKSRLLSDRFSAERPKGSFSTLEIQRTEQGDSAMYLCASSSVLTGELFFGEGSRLTVL.

V is TRBV5-4 and J is TRBJ2-1; 7 nucleotides match TRBD1. The germline gives CDR1 SGHNT, CDR2 YYREEE (reference sequence). The J segment lost 7 bases and the V segment lost 4 bases, leaving 5 bases of the junction unmatched. The CDR3 loop spans 13 amino acids. CDR3 DNA: TGTGCCAGCAGCACCCCGACAGGGAATGAGCAGTTCTTC. This sequence encodes CASSTPTGNEQFF.

V and J are TRBV6-5 and TRBJ1-2; 7 bases are shared with TRBD1. The germline gives CDR1 MNHEY, CDR2 SVGAGI. The CDR3 contains 13 residues. V shed 6 bases, J shed 6 bases, and the junction held 7 bases outside the gene matches. The CDR3 is CASRDRDTDGYTF. CDR3 DNA: TGTGCCAGCAGAGACAGGGATACGGATGGCTACACCTTC.